Shown below are 18 T cell receptor beta chains from a single sample sequenced in a study of T cells expressing NK-cell markers. TCRdb re-called the 5' RACE reads, yielding one record per CDR3 amino acid sequence without DNA. Its table lists hundreds of thousands of distinct CDR3 sequences. What was sequenced was blood T cells: a sorted CD56 or NKG2C T cell subset, CD4+ or CD8+ T cells, or bulk PBMC T cells (not recorded which). Every receptor here comes from a woman aged 18-70 years in good health.

CDR3 region: CAWSPGVEYNEQFF. The chain joins TRBV30 to TRBJ2-1; TCRdb designates TRBD1, a call that cannot be tested without DNA. CDR1 is GTSNPN, CDR2 SVGIG, per germline (reference sequence). CDR3 length: 14 residues.

The chain is built from TRBV12-3 or TRBV12-4 and TRBJ2-1; TCRdb gives TRBD2 as the D gene, but with no DNA this cannot be confirmed. The CDR3 totals 16 residues. The CDR3 sequence is CASTASLGDSYNEQFF.

The J gene is TRBJ2-1, the V gene TRBV19; absent DNA, TCRdb's TRBD2 call cannot be checked. Germline V gene sequence: CDR1 LNHDA, CDR2 SQIVND (reference sequence). The CDR3 covers 15 residues. The chain's CDR3 is CASRQLAGVFGWQFF. The full variable domain, its missing parts supplied by reference TRBV19 and TRBJ2-1, is DGGITQSPKYLFRKEGQNVTLSCEQNLNHDAMYWYRQDPGQGLRLIYYSQIVNDFQKGDIAEGYSVSREKKESFPLTVTSAQKNPTAFYLCASRQLAGVFGWQFFGPGTRLTVL.

This chain connects TRBV6-2 or TRBV6-3 to TRBJ2-1; TCRdb calls TRBD2, which cannot be checked without DNA. This CDR3 is 14 amino acids long. The germline V gene has CDR1 MNHEY and CDR2 SVGEGT. CDR3 sequence: CASSPGLTYYEQFF.

The chain employs TRBV29-1 and TRBJ1-1; with no DNA, the TCRdb D assignment of TRBD1 cannot be verified. CDR3 size: 11 residues. Germline loops: CDR1 SQVTM, CDR2 ANQGSEA. CDR3 in amino acids: CSTLGGTEAFF.

The chain uses TRBV29-1 and TRBJ1-4; the D call from TCRdb, TRBD1, cannot be confirmed without DNA. The CDR3 loop spans 12 amino acids. Germline values: CDR1 SQVTM, CDR2 ANQGSEA. CDR3 region: CSAGQGAEKLFF. Combining the CDR3 with reference TRBV29-1 and TRBJ1-4 gives the whole variable domain SAVISQKPSRDICQRGTSLTIQCQVDSQVTMMFWYRQQPGQSLTLIATANQGSEATYESGFVIDKFPISRPNLTFSTLTVSNMSPEDSSIYLCSAGQGAEKLFFGSGTQLSVL.

This chain uses TRBV6-5 with TRBJ1-2; TCRdb's D call of TRBD1 is untestable without DNA. Germline V CDR1 and CDR2: MNHEY, SVGAGI. CDR3 length equals 12 residues. The CDR3 is CASSKTEHGYTF.

This chain uses TRBV6-4 with TRBJ1-1; TCRdb indicates TRBD1, and absent DNA this call remains unverified. Germline V CDR1 and CDR2: MRHNA, SNTAGT. This CDR3 comprises 13 residues. The CDR3 here is CASSAQGGTEAFF.

The chain couples TRBV10-3 to TRBJ2-3; the TCRdb call, TRBD1, lacks DNA for checking. CDR3 length: 17 amino acids. Looked up from germline, CDR1 is ENHRY and CDR2 is SYGVKD. The CDR3 loop is CAISEGTSGGNSDTQYF.

The chain has TRBV6-1 and TRBJ2-1; TCRdb names TRBD1, which stays unverified in the absence of DNA. The CDR3 sequence is 16 residues long. The germline CDR1 and CDR2 sequences are MNHNS and SASEGT. This chain's CDR3 is CASSPGGLPRYNEQFF.

The chain employs TRBV6-1 and TRBJ2-5. Germline assignment: CDR1 MNHNS and CDR2 SASEGT. The CDR3 runs to 14 residues. The chain's CDR3 is CASSPQLSQETQYF.

The chain combines TRBV7-8 with TRBJ1-5. CDR3 length: 12 residues. Per the germline V gene, CDR1 is SGHVS and CDR2 is FQNEAQ. This chain's CDR3 is CASSGGGQPQHF. Supplemented by reference TRBV7-8 and TRBJ1-5, the full variable domain reads GAGVSQSPRYKVAKRGQDVALRCDPISGHVSLFWYQQALGQGPEFLTYFQNEAQLDKSGLPSDRFFAERPEGSVSTLKIQRTQQEDSAVYLCASSGGGQPQHFGDGTRLSIL.

The rearrangement joins TRBV29-1 to TRBJ1-4. The V gene's germline CDR1 is SQVTM and CDR2 ANQGSEA. This CDR3 contains 13 residues. The CDR3: CSVAVRPSEKLFF.

J is TRBJ2-7 and V is TRBV15; TCRdb indicates TRBD1, and absent DNA this call remains unverified. From germline, CDR1 is LNHNV and CDR2 YYDKDF (reference sequence). The CDR3 runs to 15 residues. This chain's CDR3 is CATSRGIAPTYEQYF.

This CDR3 is CSATLDGSYYEQYF. V and J are TRBV20-1 and TRBJ2-7; TCRdb's assignment of TRBD2 cannot be checked, as there is no DNA. CDR1 is DFQATT, CDR2 SNEGSKA, per germline (reference sequence). The CDR3 consists of 14 residues.

This chain connects TRBV29-1 to TRBJ2-5; lacking DNA, the TRBD1 call made by TCRdb goes unchecked. Per germline, CDR1 SQVTM and CDR2 ANQGSEA. The CDR3 contains 12 residues. CDR3 protein: CSVNRGQETQYF.

The chain has TRBV11-2 and TRBJ2-1; checking the TCRdb D call of TRBD2 is not possible without DNA. CDR3 length: 15 residues. Germline CDR1 SGHAT, CDR2 FQNNGV. CDR3 region: CASSPSGGNYNEQFF.

This chain uses TRBV20-1 with TRBJ2-1; TCRdb's D call of TRBD2 is untestable without DNA. This CDR3 has 14 amino acids. Germline V gives CDR1 DFQATT, CDR2 SNEGSKA (reference sequence). CDR3 protein: CSAQRSGSYNEQFF.